Reported below is one T cell receptor beta chain. Its target is unknown. The data stem from a study of PD-1 blockade in classical Hodgkin lymphoma. Broader study findings: Whatever underlies the repertoire differences (possibly disease activity or prior therapy) remains undefined.

With no exception, relapse followed autologous stem cell transplantation in all patients, and brentuximab vedotin exposure varied. Germline CDR1 is LNHDA and CDR2 is SQIVND (reference sequence). J was trimmed by 4 bases and V by 6 bases; bases with no gene match: 7. This CDR3 is 15 amino acids long. The assay was immunoSEQ multiplex PCR, and TCRdb's table has in-frame clones only and misses some. The table includes just under 100,000 clones, approximately 88% detected once. The V call is TRBV19, the J call TRBJ2-5, with 11 nucleotides matching TRBD1. The origin of this receptor is a human donor with classical Hodgkin lymphoma. The specimen comprised peripheral blood mononuclear cells (PBMCs), sampled at baseline. The CDR3 loop is CASSLGTGGRETQYF. The CDR3 DNA follows: TGTGCCAGTAGCCTAGGGACAGGGGGGAGAGAGACCCAGTACTTC.